The TCR beta chain under discussion was sequenced for a study of early stage breast cancer tumors. The CDR3 length is 17 residues. CDR1 is MDHEN, CDR2 SYDVKM, per germline. After removal of 6 bases from V and 5 bases from J, the junction contained 17 bases not matched to a gene. Data came from immunoSEQ multiplex PCR; TCRdb stores just in-frame clones and leaves some out. The sample consists of fewer than 50,000 clones, about 73% of them appearing once. This clone has just one count. The antigen remains unidentified. Study results and caveats: Tumors had roughly 2.4-fold higher T cell density and higher clonality than adjacent normal breast tissue.

This chain connects TRBV28 to TRBJ2-5, with 8 bases identical to TRBD1. The sample consisted of blood. The source of this sequence is a person aged 45-60 years with breast cancer. The CDR3, as DNA: TGTGCCAGCAGAGGGGAGACAGGGGCTCGGACGGGTGAGACCCAGTACTTC. This translates into CASRGETGARTGETQYF.